The next 4 T cell receptor beta chains were all read from a single sample in a study of regulatory T cells in long-lasting Graves disease. To make TCR beta libraries, researchers used iRepertoire HTBI primers and Arm-PCR of CDR3 regions. TCRdb called the multiplex PCR reads again in MiXCR, with one record for every CDR3 protein. Of about 470,000 distinct CDR3 sequences listed, 15% are singletons. Time point noted: newly diagnosed GD, antithyroid drugs for less than 3 months. The TCR library used RNA extracted from PBMCs. These sequences were also reported in another study, on T cells in Graves' hyperthyroidism and ophthalmopathy.

This sample comprised peripheral blood mononuclear cells (PBMCs), obtained at new diagnosis, from a patient treated with antithyroid drugs. The receptors originated from a woman aged 25 to 39 with Graves disease.

The chain links TRBV7-2 to TRBJ1-6; D not certain. The CDR3 runs to 15 residues. Germline CDR1 SGHTA, CDR2 FQGNSA. Trimming left V 5 bases short and J 8 bases short, with 16 bases between. CDR3 sequence: CASSTSVGQYSPLHF. The CDR3 nucleotides are TGTGCCAGCAGCACCTCCGTTGGGCAATATTCACCCCTCCACTTT.

This chain links TRBV7-3 with TRBJ1-1; D gene uncertain. Germline CDR1 is SGHTA and CDR2 is FQGTGA. V lost 5 bases to trimming and J lost 1 base, with 8 bases between them. The CDR3 runs to 13 residues. The DNA of the CDR3 is TGTGCCAGCAGCCTCAGCCAGAACACTGAAGCTTTCTTT. Residues: CASSLSQNTEAFF.

There are many counts of this clonotype. The J gene is TRBJ1-1, the V gene TRBV24-1, with a weak D call TRBD1 (5 bases). The CDR3 spans 13 residues. V gave up 0 bases and J gave up 4 bases, with 5 bases separating them. Germline CDR1 KGHDR, CDR2 SFDVKD. DNA for the CDR3: TGTGCCACCAGTGATTTGCAGGGCACTGAAGCTTTCTTT. This encodes CATSDLQGTEAFF.

The chain links TRBV20-1 to TRBJ2-7, with 13 bases that match TRBD2. The V segment lost 6 bases and the J segment 4 bases; nucleotides outside the gene matches: 6. The germline gives CDR1 DFQATT, CDR2 SNEGSKA (reference sequence). The CDR3 sequence is 14 residues long. In DNA, the CDR3 is TGCAGTGCCACTGGACTAGCGGGAGTGTACGAGCAGTACTTC. Protein sequence: CSATGLAGVYEQYF.